These 32 T cell receptor beta chains came from one sample sequenced in a study of T cell responses to AZD1222 COVID-19 vaccine. Sequencing used immunoSEQ multiplex PCR; TCRdb keeps in-frame clones, though not all of them. The table records some 150,000 clones, 92% of them present only once. Sequences were derived from peripheral blood, sampled on day 0 of AZD1222 vaccination. The receptor set was obtained from an adult in good health.

CDR3 nucleotide sequence: TGTGCCAGCAGCTTAGTAGGGGGCAGATTACAAGAGACCCAGTACTTC. Encoded protein: CASSLVGGRLQETQYF. V gene TRBV11-2 combines with J gene TRBJ2-5, with 7 bases matching TRBD1. Germline assignment: CDR1 SGHAT and CDR2 FQNNGV. The CDR3 is 16 amino acids. Trimming took 1 base from V and 2 from J; bases not matched to a gene: 7.

The gene calls are TRBV6-1 and TRBJ2-1, with D possibly matching TRBD2 (7 bases). CDR1 and CDR2 (germline): MNHNS, SASEGT. Trimming shortened V by 2 bases and J by 6 bases, and 17 bases separated the two germline ends. The CDR3 sequence is 16 residues long. This chain's CDR3 is CASSEPGGASFNEQFF. Written as DNA, the CDR3 is TGTGCCAGCAGTGAACCTGGGGGGGCCTCTTTCAATGAGCAGTTCTTC.

This chain uses TRBV5-1 with TRBJ2-3; D gene uncertain. The V and J ends lost 4 bases and 0 bases respectively, with 15 bases between them. Per germline, CDR1 SGHRS and CDR2 YFSETQ. The length of the CDR3 is 16 residues. Here the CDR3 reads CASSPDGRTSTDTQYF. Written as DNA, the CDR3 is TGCGCCAGCAGCCCCGACGGTCGCACTAGCACAGATACGCAGTATTTT.

This rearrangement joins TRBV7-2 to TRBJ1-4, with D perhaps TRBD1 (5 bases). V lost 2 bases to trimming and J lost 7 bases, with 14 bases between them. From germline, CDR1 is SGHTA and CDR2 FQGNSA. This CDR3 is built from 15 residues. The CDR3 nucleotides are TGTGCCAGCAGCTTATGGTCGACGGGGGGTGAAAAACTGTTTTTT. Protein: CASSLWSTGGEKLFF.

This clone was seen once. The chain has TRBV7-9 and TRBJ2-7, with 13 positions matching TRBD2. Looked up from germline, CDR1 is SEHNR and CDR2 is FQNEAQ (reference sequence). V shed 4 bases and J 0 bases; nucleotides not matched to a gene: 6. CDR3 length: 17 amino acids. Here the CDR3 reads CASSSTSGGPSSYEQYF. CDR3 coding DNA: TGTGCCAGCAGCTCGACTAGCGGGGGGCCAAGCTCCTACGAGCAGTACTTC.

This clone has only a few counts. The chain joins TRBV19 to TRBJ2-2; TRBD1 agrees at 7 bases. The CDR3 consists of 15 residues. CDR1 LNHDA and CDR2 SQIVND come from the germline V gene (reference sequence). Trimming took 3 bases from V and 1 from J; bases not matched to a gene: 2. DNA for the CDR3: TGTGCCAGTAGTATGCACAGGGGGAACACCGGGGAGCTGTTTTTT. It is translated as CASSMHRGNTGELFF. The variable domain in full, completed from reference TRBV19 and TRBJ2-2, reads DGGITQSPKYLFRKEGQNVTLSCEQNLNHDAMYWYRQDPGQGLRLIYYSQIVNDFQKGDIAEGYSVSREKKESFPLTVTSAQKNPTAFYLCASSMHRGNTGELFFGEGSRLTVL.

This chain links TRBV13 with TRBJ2-3; 11 bases are shared with TRBD2. With V trimmed by 3 bases and J by 2 bases, 4 bases remained unmatched. The V gene's germline CDR1 is PRHDT and CDR2 FYEKMQ (reference sequence). The CDR3 length is 16 residues. The DNA of the CDR3 is TGTGCCAGCAGCTTGGGACTAGCGGAGCTCACAGATACGCAGTATTTT. Translated, it gives CASSLGLAELTDTQYF.

Comments on this clone: Compared with germline, one end of the junction differs, possibly owing to a read error. V gene TRBV15 combines with J gene TRBJ1-5; perhaps TRBD1 as D (5 bases). The germline gives CDR1 LNHNV, CDR2 YYDKDF (reference sequence). The CDR3 sequence is 15 residues long. The CDR3 sequence is CATSIQGVSNQPQHF. For the CDR3, the DNA is TGTGCCACGAGCATCCAGGGAGTTAGCAATCAGCCTCAGCATTTT.

The chain couples TRBV5-1 to TRBJ2-3, with D perhaps given as TRBD1 or TRBD2 (6 bases each). V was clipped by 4 bases and J by 2 bases, with 14 bases between them. Germline values: CDR1 SGHRS, CDR2 YFSETQ. CDR3 length: 15 amino acids. CDR3 coding DNA: TGCGCCAGCAGCCGGACGGGGGCCATCACAGATACGCAGTATTTT. Protein: CASSRTGAITDTQYF.

The chain carries TRBV29-1 and TRBJ1-2; 8 bases are a match to TRBD1. Looked up from germline, CDR1 is SQVTM and CDR2 is ANQGSEA. The CDR3 is made up of 12 amino acids. Germline trimming cut 7 bases from V and 6 bases from J; bases unmatched to any gene: 7. Here the CDR3 reads CSGGGQGNGYTF. CDR3 coding DNA: TGCAGCGGGGGAGGACAGGGTAATGGCTACACCTTC. The full variable domain, rest sourced from reference TRBV29-1 and TRBJ1-2, is SAVISQKPSRDICQRGTSLTIQCQVDSQVTMMFWYRQQPGQSLTLIATANQGSEATYESGFVIDKFPISRPNLTFSTLTVSNMSPEDSSIYLCSGGGQGNGYTFGSGTRLTVV.

This chain links TRBV7-6 with TRBJ2-3; the match to TRBD2 covers 7 bases. The germline CDR1 and CDR2 sequences are SGHVS and FNYEAQ. This CDR3 contains 16 residues. V trimming: 1 base; J trimming: 0 bases; junction bases outside the gene matches: 4. The DNA of the CDR3 is TGTGCCAGCAGCTTAGACCAGCGGGGTAGCACAGATACGCAGTATTTT. Protein sequence: CASSLDQRGSTDTQYF.

The gene calls are TRBV30 and TRBJ2-1; 8 bases are shared with TRBD2. The CDR3 is 15 amino acids. Germline CDR1 reads GTSNPN; CDR2 reads SVGIG (reference sequence). J lost 3 bases, V lost 0 bases, and 4 bases had no gene match. CDR3 region: CAWSVPGLDYNEQFF. The CDR3 DNA reads TGTGCCTGGAGTGTGCCGGGACTAGACTACAATGAGCAGTTCTTC.

This clone was counted only a few times. The J gene is TRBJ1-2, the V gene TRBV21-1. TRBV21-1 is tagged as a pseudogene. The CDR3 consists of 12 residues. The CDR3 protein is CASIRRIYGYTF. The CDR3 DNA is TGTGCCAGCATAAGGCGGATTTATGGCTACACCTTC.

The J gene is TRBJ2-2, the V gene TRBV5-1, with TRBD1 as a possible D gene (6 bases). Trimming pared 4 bases from V and 7 bases from J, leaving 17 bases between. The CDR3 spans 15 residues. Germline CDR1 reads SGHRS; CDR2 reads YFSETQ. The CDR3 coding sequence is TGCGCCAGCAGCGGAATGGGACGGGGACACGGGGAGCTGTTTTTT. Encoded protein: CASSGMGRGHGELFF.

The chain is built from TRBV6-5 and TRBJ2-1; 8 nucleotides align to TRBD1. The germline CDR1 and CDR2 sequences are MNHEY and SVGAGI. The V and J ends lost 0 bases and 9 bases, in that order; junction bases with no gene match: 4. This CDR3 region has 14 residues. CDR3 nucleotides: TGTGCCAGCAGTTACTCCCAGGGGGCCCTTGAGCAGTTCTTC. Encoded protein: CASSYSQGALEQFF.

This sequence joins TRBV28 and TRBJ2-7; D not certain. V dropped 6 bases and J dropped 2 bases, with 8 bases sitting between them. Germline values: CDR1 MDHEN, CDR2 SYDVKM. This CDR3 contains 12 residues. CDR3 residues: CASRKLAYEQYF. CDR3 DNA sequence: TGTGCCAGCAGGAAATTGGCCTACGAGCAGTACTTC.

This rearrangement joins TRBV11-3 to TRBJ2-1; 8 bases are shared with TRBD2. The germline CDR1 and CDR2 sequences are SGHNT and YENEEA. The V and J ends lost 4 bases and 9 bases, in that order; junction bases with no gene match: 14. The CDR3 consists of 16 residues. The CDR3: CASSSSRGRGASEQFF. In nucleotides, the CDR3 is TGTGCCAGCAGCTCCTCCCGGGGGCGGGGGGCTTCTGAGCAGTTCTTC.

The V and J genes are TRBV12-3 or TRBV12-4 and TRBJ1-2; maybe TRBD1 (5 bases). The germline V and J ends were trimmed by 3 bases and 8 bases, with 13 bases remaining between them. This CDR3 is built from 13 residues. CDR3 sequence: CASSFGDSPGYTF. In nucleotides, the CDR3 is TGTGCCAGCAGTTTTGGCGACAGTCCCGGCTACACCTTC.

V is TRBV3-1 (or the pseudogene TRBV3-2) and J is TRBJ1-3; TRBD1 agrees at 8 bases. Trimming removed 0 bases from V and 4 bases from J; junction bases left unmatched: 8. CDR1 and CDR2 (germline): LGHDT, YNNKEL (reference sequence). The CDR3 is 17 amino acids. CDR3 sequence (DNA): TGTGCCAGCAGCCAAGATGATCCCGGACAGGGAGGAAACACCATATATTTT. Translated: CASSQDDPGQGGNTIYF.

J is TRBJ1-2 and V is TRBV7-9; D gene ambiguous. CDR3 length equals 16 residues. V lost 3 bases, J lost 6 bases, and 20 bases lay in between. Germline CDR1 is SEHNR and CDR2 is FQNEAQ (reference sequence). Here the CDR3 DNA reads TGTGCCAGCAGCTTCCCCGTAGGGATCTCCTCGCATGGCTACACCTTC. Its translation: CASSFPVGISSHGYTF.

This chain connects TRBV10-1 to TRBJ1-2; D uncertain. The CDR3 runs to 14 residues. The germline V gene encodes CDR1 WNHNN and CDR2 SYGVQD (reference sequence). With 3 bases removed from V and 1 base from J, the gap between germline ends came to 9 bases. The DNA of the CDR3 is TGCGCCAGCAGTGACGCGGGATTTAACTATGGCTACACCTTC. It encodes CASSDAGFNYGYTF.

CDR3 in amino acids: CASSEFGRNNQPQHF. As DNA, the CDR3 is TGTGCCAGCAGTGAATTCGGCAGGAATAATCAGCCCCAGCATTTT. The rearrangement links TRBV6-1 to TRBJ1-5; unclear D gene. Trimming pared 2 bases from V and 4 bases from J, leaving 12 bases between. The CDR3 spans 15 residues. The V gene's germline CDR1 is MNHNS and CDR2 SASEGT.

CDR3 protein: CASTDTQYF. Written as DNA, the CDR3 is TGTGCCAGCACAGATACGCAGTATTTT. J is TRBJ2-3 and V is TRBV2; D not certain. Germline V lookup: CDR1 SNHLY, CDR2 FYNNEI. Trimming took 7 bases from V and 4 from J, leaving 0 bases between them. The CDR3 runs 9 residues.

The chain has TRBV10-3 and TRBJ2-2; D is possibly TRBD1 or TRBD2 (6 bases each). V lost 7 bases, J lost 3 bases, and 15 bases lay in between. CDR1 is ENHRY, CDR2 SYGVKD, per germline. The CDR3 has 15 amino acids. In DNA, the CDR3 is TGTGCCATCACAAAGAACAGGGAGGACACCGGGGAGCTGTTTTTT. Amino acid sequence: CAITKNREDTGELFF.

The chain recombines TRBV10-3 with TRBJ1-5, with D unresolved. This CDR3 region has 15 residues. CDR1 is ENHRY and CDR2 is SYGVKD in the germline V gene. Between the trimmed V and J ends, which lost 4 bases and 0 bases, there was a span of 10 bases. CDR3 protein: CAISGQINSNQPQHF. CDR3 DNA: TGTGCCATCAGTGGGCAGATTAATAGCAATCAGCCCCAGCATTTT.

The V call is TRBV19, the J call TRBJ1-6, with 10 bases identical to TRBD1. V was clipped by 4 bases and J by 10 bases; unmatched bases: 10. The CDR3 runs 16 residues. The germline V gene encodes CDR1 LNHDA and CDR2 SQIVND (reference sequence). CDR3 nucleotide sequence: TGTGCCAGTAGTACATTGACAGGGGGCGCGAGGTCACCCCTCCACTTT. It yields the protein CASSTLTGGARSPLHF.

The CDR3 nucleotides are TGTGCCAGCAGCTTGGCTAGCGGGGGCTTCCCTGGAGTACGGCAGTACTTC. Translation gives CASSLASGGFPGVRQYF. The V gene is TRBV7-9, the J gene TRBJ2-7; 10 nucleotides line up with TRBD2. J gave up 9 bases and V 3 bases, and 17 bases lay outside the gene matches. The germline V gene has CDR1 SEHNR and CDR2 FQNEAQ (reference sequence). This CDR3 comprises 17 residues.

J is TRBJ2-1 and V is TRBV7-2; no reliable D call. The germline gives CDR1 SGHTA, CDR2 FQGNSA. V was clipped by 1 base and J by 3 bases, with 4 bases between them. This CDR3 is 13 amino acids long. The CDR3 region is CASSLGHYNEQFF. The DNA of the CDR3 is TGTGCCAGCAGCTTAGGTCACTACAATGAGCAGTTCTTC.

The chain combines TRBV5-1 with TRBJ1-5; unclear D gene. Trimming stripped 2 bases from V and 3 bases from J, with 9 bases between. CDR1 and CDR2 (germline): SGHRS, YFSETQ. This CDR3 spans 14 amino acids. Here the CDR3 reads CASSFGQPNQPQHF. CDR3 bases: TGCGCCAGCAGCTTCGGGCAGCCCAATCAGCCCCAGCATTTT. The full variable domain, with the rest looked up from reference TRBV5-1 and TRBJ1-5, is KAGVTQTPRYLIKTRGQQVTLSCSPISGHRSVSWYQQTPGQGLQFLFEYFSETQRNKGNFPGRFSGRQFSNSRSEMNVSTLELGDSALYLCASSFGQPNQPQHFGDGTRLSIL.

This chain uses TRBV18 with TRBJ1-6; 10 bases agree with TRBD1. The CDR3 loop spans 15 amino acids. V was pared by 1 base and J by 10 bases, with 4 bases of the junction left unmatched. Per the germline V gene, CDR1 is KGHSH and CDR2 is LQKENI. CDR3 protein: CASSPLGTGDSPLHF. CDR3 nucleotide sequence: TGTGCCAGCTCACCACTTGGGACAGGGGACTCACCCCTCCACTTT. The complete variable domain, with remaining parts taken from reference TRBV18 and TRBJ1-6, reads NAGVMQNPRHLVRRRGQEARLRCSPMKGHSHVYWYRQLPEEGLKFMVYLQKENIIDESGMPKERFSAEFPKEGPSILRIQQVVRGDSAAYFCASSPLGTGDSPLHFGNGTRLTVT.

This clone was counted once. The chain recombines TRBV2 with TRBJ1-2, with D hard to call. Germline V gives CDR1 SNHLY, CDR2 FYNNEI. This CDR3 is 12 amino acids long. Trimming cost V 4 bases and J 5 bases, with 8 bases left between them. CDR3 amino acids: CASSVFAYGYTF. The CDR3 DNA sequence: TGTGCCAGCAGTGTCTTTGCGTATGGCTACACCTTC.

This sequence joins TRBV19 and TRBJ2-3; 8 bases are shared with TRBD1. This CDR3 is built from 17 residues. After removal of 2 bases from V and 3 bases from J, the junction contained 10 bases not matched to a gene. Germline assignment: CDR1 LNHDA and CDR2 SQIVND (reference sequence). The CDR3 sequence: CASSIFGGQGATDTQYF. The CDR3 nucleotides read TGTGCCAGTAGTATATTCGGCGGGCAGGGGGCAACAGATACGCAGTATTTT.